This is a list of T cell receptor beta chains from one sample in a study of ipilimumab plus nivolumab after autologous stem cell transplantation. The method was immunoSEQ multiplex PCR; TCRdb's version includes in-frame clones alone and lacks a portion of them. The sample carries some 87,000 clones, around 80% recorded once. Source: PBMCs, taken in a trial of ipilimumab plus nivolumab as post-transplant consolidation. The receptors were gathered from a male donor with diffuse large B-cell lymphoma. Each CDR3 is given with its conserved first and last residue. The D gene is left open where the match is weak. Expanded clones are given a class, and other clones once, few, many or no size at all.

d_call	v_call	j_call	clone_size	cdr3_nt	cdr3_aa
NA	TRBV19	TRBJ2-5	NA	TGTGCCAGTAGTATTATCCGGGAGGAGACCCAGTACTTC	CASSIIREETQYF
NA	TRBV4-1	TRBJ2-4	NA	TGCGCCAGCAGCCAACTTTCGGAGAACATTCAGTACTTC	CASSQLSENIQYF
NA	TRBV18	TRBJ1-1	NA	TGTGCCAGCTCAAAACAGGGATCGAACACTGAAGCTTTCTTT	CASSKQGSNTEAFF
TRBD2	TRBV10-1	TRBJ2-1	NA	TGCGCCAGCAGTGAGGGGACTAGCGGGGGGGATGAGCAGTTCTTC	CASSEGTSGGDEQFF
NA	TRBV19	TRBJ2-1	NA	TGTGCCAGTAGTACAAACAGGGAGTTGAATGAGCAGTTCTTC	CASSTNRELNEQFF
NA	TRBV2	TRBJ2-3	once	TGTGCCAGCCGTCTTGGAGGGGCGAACACAGATACGCAGTATTTT	CASRLGGANTDTQYF
NA	TRBV5-1	TRBJ1-1	NA	TGCGCCAGCAGCTCCTCGCCGGGGTCGTCCACTGAAGCTTTCTTT	CASSSSPGSSTEAFF
NA	TRBV29-1	TRBJ1-2	NA	TGCAGCGCTGGGACGGGTGTGAGTGGCTACACCTTC	CSAGTGVSGYTF
NA	TRBV27	TRBJ2-1	NA	TGTGCCAGCAGTTTATATAGGGGGACTGAGCAGTTCTTC	CASSLYRGTEQFF
TRBD1	TRBV7-8	TRBJ2-5	NA	TGTGCCAGCAGCTTAGGACAGGGTGGGCAAGAGACCCAGTACTTC	CASSLGQGGQETQYF
TRBD1	TRBV6-5	TRBJ1-3	NA	TGTGCCAGCACCAGGACAGGGTTCGGGGGAAACACCATATATTTT	CASTRTGFGGNTIYF
TRBD1	TRBV2	TRBJ1-5	NA	TGTGCCAGCAAGGGACAGGGGATGAGCAATCAGCCCCAGCATTTT	CASKGQGMSNQPQHF
NA	TRBV29-1	TRBJ2-7	NA	TGCAGCTTCCGGACGACTAGCTCCTACGAGCAGTACTTC	CSFRTTSSYEQYF
TRBD1	TRBV4-3	TRBJ2-3	NA	TGCGCCAGCAGCCAGAGAAAAGGACAGGGCGGGCATCTAAACACAGATACGCAGTATTTT	CASSQRKGQGGHLNTDTQYF
TRBD1	TRBV6-6	TRBJ1-2	NA	TGTGCCAGCAGTTCAACAGGGGGCAGTAAGGGCTACACCTTC	CASSSTGGSKGYTF
TRBD2	TRBV4-1	TRBJ2-3	NA	TGCGCCAGCAGCCAAGGTCTAGCGGGGGGATTCAGTGTGCAGTATTTT	CASSQGLAGGFSVQYF
TRBD1	TRBV28	TRBJ1-4	NA	TGTGCCAGCAGTCCACCCATGGGAGACAGGGTCCGGGGGACTAATGAAAAACTGTTTTTT	CASSPPMGDRVRGTNEKLFF
NA	TRBV27	TRBJ2-1	NA	TGTGCCAGCAGTCGGCAAGGGGGTGTATCCTACAATGAGCAGTTCTTC	CASSRQGGVSYNEQFF
NA	TRBV12-5	TRBJ1-3	once	TGTGCTAGTGGTTCCTTGAACAAGGCCATATATTTT	CASGSLNKAIYF
NA	TRBV9	TRBJ1-1	NA	TGTGCCAGCAGCGTAGGTAGCATCTCAATGAACACTGAAGCTTTCTTT	CASSVGSISMNTEAFF
NA	TRBV5-1	TRBJ1-6	NA	TGCGCCAGCAGCTTGGGCCAGGGTTTTTCACCCCTCCACTTT	CASSLGQGFSPLHF
NA	TRBV27	TRBJ1-1	few	TGTGCCAGCAGCTCCTTCGCCAACACTGAAGCTTTCTTT	CASSSFANTEAFF
TRBD1	TRBV6-1	TRBJ1-1	NA	TGTGCCAGCAGTGGCCGGACAGGGTTTGGGGAAGCTTTCTTT	CASSGRTGFGEAFF
TRBD2	TRBV7-2	TRBJ2-5	NA	TGTGCCAGCAGCCGCGGGGGACCCCAAGAGACCCAGTACTTC	CASSRGGPQETQYF
NA	TRBV13	TRBJ2-3	once	TGTGCCAGCAGCTTTCAAGATACGCAGTATTTT	CASSFQDTQYF
NA	TRBV5-1	TRBJ1-2	NA	TGCGCCAGCGCCCCTGATGCAGGGATCTATGGCTACACCTTC	CASAPDAGIYGYTF
NA	TRBV9	TRBJ2-3	NA	TGTGCCAGCAGCGTTAGCGACACAGATACGCAGTATTTT	CASSVSDTDTQYF
NA	TRBV7-3	TRBJ1-1	NA	TGTGCCAGCAGCTTACAGGAGAACACTGAAGCTTTCTTT	CASSLQENTEAFF
NA	TRBV11-3	TRBJ2-1	once	TGTGCCAGCAGCCTGACGCAGGGTGCGTCGTACAATGAGCAGTTCTTC	CASSLTQGASYNEQFF
TRBD1	TRBV5-1	TRBJ2-7	NA	TGCGCCAGCAGCACTGAACCCGGGACAGGGGGCGGGCAGTACTTC	CASSTEPGTGGGQYF
NA	TRBV5-6	TRBJ2-2	NA	TGTGCCAGCAGCTTGGTTGGGATGAACACCGGGGAGCTGTTTTTT	CASSLVGMNTGELFF
NA	TRBV9	TRBJ2-7	once	TGTGCCAGCAGCGTAGTAGTCGATGGGGAGCAGTACTTC	CASSVVVDGEQYF
TRBD2	TRBV6-1	TRBJ2-3	NA	TGTGCCAGCAGTGGGACTAGCGGGGGGTGGGATACGCAGTATTTT	CASSGTSGGWDTQYF
NA	TRBV18	TRBJ1-5	NA	TGTGCCAGCAGCCCAGGGATGGGCAATCAGCCCCAGCATTTT	CASSPGMGNQPQHF
NA	TRBV5-1	TRBJ2-1	NA	TGCGCCAGCAACCCCTCAGGGCGTGATGAGCAGTTCTTC	CASNPSGRDEQFF
NA	TRBV6-4	TRBJ2-7	once	TGTGCCAGCAGTGAGGGAGCCTGGGGTCTCTCCTACGAGCAGTACTTC	CASSEGAWGLSYEQYF
NA	TRBV7-6	TRBJ1-1	NA	TGTGCCAGCAGCCCCAGAGGATCGGGACAAGGGTTCACTGAAGCTTTCTTT	CASSPRGSGQGFTEAFF
NA	TRBV7-9	TRBJ1-1	NA	TGTGCCAGCAGCTTAGTGGGAATGAACACTGAAGCTTTCTTT	CASSLVGMNTEAFF
TRBD1	TRBV6-6	TRBJ1-6	NA	TGTGCCGTGGGGGACAGGGAGGGATCACCCCTCCACTTT	CAVGDREGSPLHF
NA	TRBV11-2	TRBJ2-1	NA	TGTGCCAGCAGCTTAGATACGGCCCTATACAATGAGCAGTTCTTC	CASSLDTALYNEQFF
TRBD2	TRBV6-1	TRBJ2-1	NA	TGTGCCAGCAGAGCCCTCCGGGGGGGGGTGAATGAGCAGTTCTTC	CASRALRGGVNEQFF
TRBD1	TRBV6-1	TRBJ2-5	NA	TGTGCCAGCAGTCTCACAGGGGGCGAGGGAGAGACCCAGTACTTC	CASSLTGGEGETQYF
NA	TRBV4-1	TRBJ1-1	NA	TGCGCCAGCAGCCAAGAGCAGTGGACTGAAGCTTTCTTT	CASSQEQWTEAFF
NA	TRBV18	TRBJ1-4	NA	TGTGCCAGCTCACCGGGGGCAGGAGGTGCTGAAAAACTGTTTTTT	CASSPGAGGAEKLFF
NA	TRBV30	TRBJ2-5	NA	TGTGCCTGGAGTACGAGGGGGGAGACCCAGTACTTC	CAWSTRGETQYF
NA	TRBV19	TRBJ2-3	once	TGTGCCAGTAGTATCCGGGACACCTCTAGCACAGATACGCAGTATTTT	CASSIRDTSSTDTQYF
NA	TRBV14	TRBJ1-6	NA	TGTGCCAGCAGCCGAACCCGAGGTGAATCACCCCTCCACTTT	CASSRTRGESPLHF
TRBD1	TRBV11-2	TRBJ1-6	NA	TGTGCCAGCAGCTTAATTGCCGGGACAGGGGACTCACCCCTCCACTTT	CASSLIAGTGDSPLHF
NA	TRBV6-6	TRBJ2-2	NA	TGTGCCAGCACCCGTGGACGGACCAACACCGGGGAGCTGTTTTTT	CASTRGRTNTGELFF
NA	TRBV18	TRBJ2-1	NA	TGTGCCAGCTCACCACCGGGGTTATCACCCTACAATGAGCAGTTCTTC	CASSPPGLSPYNEQFF
NA	TRBV2	TRBJ1-3	NA	TGTGCCGGCAGTGAAGAACAGGGACGAGGAAACACCATATATTTT	CAGSEEQGRGNTIYF
NA	TRBV4-2	TRBJ2-7	NA	TGTGCCAGCAGCCAAGATCGATCCCGCGAACGCTCCTACGAGCAGTACTTC	CASSQDRSRERSYEQYF
TRBD2	TRBV9	TRBJ2-1	NA	TGTGCCAGCAGCGTAGGAGCGGGGGAGGACAATGAGCAGTTCTTC	CASSVGAGEDNEQFF
NA	TRBV15	TRBJ2-7	NA	TGTGCCACCAGCATGGAGACAGGCGACTCCTACGAGCAGTACTTC	CATSMETGDSYEQYF
NA	TRBV18	TRBJ1-3	NA	TGTGCCAGCTCACACGGGGGGGACCCAGGAAACACCATATATTTT	CASSHGGDPGNTIYF
TRBD2	TRBV5-8	TRBJ2-3	NA	TGTGCCAGCAGCTTCGGACTAGCGGGGGGCACTAGCACAGATACGCAGTATTTT	CASSFGLAGGTSTDTQYF
NA	TRBV5-1	TRBJ2-1	NA	TGCGCCAGCAGCTTGGGTCAGATCGACAATGAGCAGTTCTTC	CASSLGQIDNEQFF
NA	TRBV30	TRBJ1-6	NA	TGTGCCTGGAGTGTCGTTTTGGATTCACCCCTCCACTTT	CAWSVVLDSPLHF
NA	TRBV6-5	TRBJ1-6	NA	TGTGCCAGCAGTTACCATCTCGCGGGGTCGAATTCACCCCTCCACTTT	CASSYHLAGSNSPLHF